This TCR beta chain comes out of a study of blood T cell repertoires in COVID-19. Measured with immunoSEQ multiplex PCR; TCRdb has only the in-frame clones, and not every one. This sample has about 300,000 clones; approximately 88% occur once, and the top ten carry roughly 1.6%. V was cut by 6 bases and J by 3 bases, with 9 bases left in between. The CDR3 is 13 amino acids. Per the germline V gene, CDR1 is LNHDA and CDR2 is SQIVND (reference sequence). This clone was seen once. The gene calls are TRBV19 and TRBJ1-5; tentatively, D is TRBD1 (5 bases). The clonotype originates from a human donor with COVID-19, enrolled during active disease. The donor label of this sample is uncertain. Sequenced input: peripheral blood. The CDR3 DNA follows: TGTGCCAGTAGATCAGGGTACAATCAGCCCCAGCATTTT. Translating it yields CASRSGYNQPQHF.